The TCR beta chain described here comes from a study of T cell responses to AZD1222 COVID-19 vaccine listed by TCRdb under 2021. Background for the entire study: AZD1222 recipients whose second dose came at about 4 weeks and those whose second dose came at about 12 weeks were combined into one group, since spike-specific TCR depth and breadth did not differ between the two schedules. A total of 230 to 250 trial participants underwent TCR sequencing, of whom 200 to 220 had received two doses of AZD1222 and around 25 had received two doses of the MenACWY control vaccine. Enrollment into the trials was organized by age into subgroups of 18-55, 56-69 and 70-plus years, and those subgroups contained roughly 150, 30 and 60 TCR-sequenced participants, respectively. Overall study outcomes, separate from this receptor: Participants were mostly white British, with more females than males. The authors suggested clonal diversity may have been underestimated. The vaccine-associated CD4 TCRs covered the entire spike protein, and the dominant responses fell in regions 160-218 and 743-854. Because no samples from the day 14 peak response were available, repertoires could be characterized only after the peak T cell response. Spike-specific TCR breadth and depth rose significantly after two AZD1222 doses compared with day 0 and with MenACWY recipients. Nearly half of unique spike-specific TCRs reportedly recognized epitopes outside regions mutated in the B.1.351 and B.1.1.7 variants. Only a handful of AZD1222 recipients were SARS-CoV-2 seropositive at baseline, limiting conclusions about previously exposed vaccinees. In the small 56-69-year group, the increase in depth fell short of significance, most likely because of low power.

A remark on this clone: What this receptor recognizes is not known. Base-call qualities are not available, and no considerably larger clone is one nucleotide away.

V is reduced by 10 bases and J by 6 bases, leaving a spacing of 21 bases between them. The CDR3 measures 14 amino acids from cysteine to phenylalanine. The kept DNA is CDR3 alone, 42 bases in frame from the first base. Reading the germline V gene gives CDR1 MNHEY and CDR2 SVGAGI. This sample's time point label indicates: baseline before first vaccination. Vaccinee samples came from UK trials COV001 and COV002, including a single-blind randomized controlled phase 2/3 trial of AZD1222 (ChAdOx1 nCoV-19) in healthy adults. Trial participant PBMC samples were collected at day 0 and day 28 after the second dose for TCRbeta chain sequencing. The CDR3 regions of human TCRbeta chains were analyzed by immunosequencing. The original methods were these. Repertoire TCRs were matched against a reference library of SARS-CoV-2-specific TCRs generated with the MIRA antigen-specificity platform. Breadth was defined as the fraction of unique TCRs that were SARS-CoV-2-associated, and depth was defined as the fraction of total T cells that were SARS-CoV-2-associated. Each spike-specific TCR was assigned to its reactive spike region and to a CD4 or CD8 class using the MIRA data. Log10-transformed breadth and depth values were compared by one-way ANOVA with Sidak's multiple comparisons tests. The immuneACCESS repertoire file appears here via TCRdb, limited to in-frame rearrangements. These files lack a portion of the clones; in checked studies, under half of the deficit traces to unresolved V genes, and the cause of the others is not known. That table is the source of V, J and clone size, and D and trimming were worked out from the DNA. The sample data list about 67,000 clones, and around 80% of these were observed just once. The top ten clonotypes cover about 20% of the sample.

The sequence derives from an adult in good health. Sequences were derived from peripheral blood, sampled on day 0 of AZD1222 vaccination. The chain links TRBV6-5 with TRBJ1-2, with TRBD1 as a weak D call on 6 bases. The sequenced DNA: TGTGCCACCCATTCTGGAATACGGGGGCATGGCTACACCTTC. This yields the protein CATHSGIRGHGYTF.